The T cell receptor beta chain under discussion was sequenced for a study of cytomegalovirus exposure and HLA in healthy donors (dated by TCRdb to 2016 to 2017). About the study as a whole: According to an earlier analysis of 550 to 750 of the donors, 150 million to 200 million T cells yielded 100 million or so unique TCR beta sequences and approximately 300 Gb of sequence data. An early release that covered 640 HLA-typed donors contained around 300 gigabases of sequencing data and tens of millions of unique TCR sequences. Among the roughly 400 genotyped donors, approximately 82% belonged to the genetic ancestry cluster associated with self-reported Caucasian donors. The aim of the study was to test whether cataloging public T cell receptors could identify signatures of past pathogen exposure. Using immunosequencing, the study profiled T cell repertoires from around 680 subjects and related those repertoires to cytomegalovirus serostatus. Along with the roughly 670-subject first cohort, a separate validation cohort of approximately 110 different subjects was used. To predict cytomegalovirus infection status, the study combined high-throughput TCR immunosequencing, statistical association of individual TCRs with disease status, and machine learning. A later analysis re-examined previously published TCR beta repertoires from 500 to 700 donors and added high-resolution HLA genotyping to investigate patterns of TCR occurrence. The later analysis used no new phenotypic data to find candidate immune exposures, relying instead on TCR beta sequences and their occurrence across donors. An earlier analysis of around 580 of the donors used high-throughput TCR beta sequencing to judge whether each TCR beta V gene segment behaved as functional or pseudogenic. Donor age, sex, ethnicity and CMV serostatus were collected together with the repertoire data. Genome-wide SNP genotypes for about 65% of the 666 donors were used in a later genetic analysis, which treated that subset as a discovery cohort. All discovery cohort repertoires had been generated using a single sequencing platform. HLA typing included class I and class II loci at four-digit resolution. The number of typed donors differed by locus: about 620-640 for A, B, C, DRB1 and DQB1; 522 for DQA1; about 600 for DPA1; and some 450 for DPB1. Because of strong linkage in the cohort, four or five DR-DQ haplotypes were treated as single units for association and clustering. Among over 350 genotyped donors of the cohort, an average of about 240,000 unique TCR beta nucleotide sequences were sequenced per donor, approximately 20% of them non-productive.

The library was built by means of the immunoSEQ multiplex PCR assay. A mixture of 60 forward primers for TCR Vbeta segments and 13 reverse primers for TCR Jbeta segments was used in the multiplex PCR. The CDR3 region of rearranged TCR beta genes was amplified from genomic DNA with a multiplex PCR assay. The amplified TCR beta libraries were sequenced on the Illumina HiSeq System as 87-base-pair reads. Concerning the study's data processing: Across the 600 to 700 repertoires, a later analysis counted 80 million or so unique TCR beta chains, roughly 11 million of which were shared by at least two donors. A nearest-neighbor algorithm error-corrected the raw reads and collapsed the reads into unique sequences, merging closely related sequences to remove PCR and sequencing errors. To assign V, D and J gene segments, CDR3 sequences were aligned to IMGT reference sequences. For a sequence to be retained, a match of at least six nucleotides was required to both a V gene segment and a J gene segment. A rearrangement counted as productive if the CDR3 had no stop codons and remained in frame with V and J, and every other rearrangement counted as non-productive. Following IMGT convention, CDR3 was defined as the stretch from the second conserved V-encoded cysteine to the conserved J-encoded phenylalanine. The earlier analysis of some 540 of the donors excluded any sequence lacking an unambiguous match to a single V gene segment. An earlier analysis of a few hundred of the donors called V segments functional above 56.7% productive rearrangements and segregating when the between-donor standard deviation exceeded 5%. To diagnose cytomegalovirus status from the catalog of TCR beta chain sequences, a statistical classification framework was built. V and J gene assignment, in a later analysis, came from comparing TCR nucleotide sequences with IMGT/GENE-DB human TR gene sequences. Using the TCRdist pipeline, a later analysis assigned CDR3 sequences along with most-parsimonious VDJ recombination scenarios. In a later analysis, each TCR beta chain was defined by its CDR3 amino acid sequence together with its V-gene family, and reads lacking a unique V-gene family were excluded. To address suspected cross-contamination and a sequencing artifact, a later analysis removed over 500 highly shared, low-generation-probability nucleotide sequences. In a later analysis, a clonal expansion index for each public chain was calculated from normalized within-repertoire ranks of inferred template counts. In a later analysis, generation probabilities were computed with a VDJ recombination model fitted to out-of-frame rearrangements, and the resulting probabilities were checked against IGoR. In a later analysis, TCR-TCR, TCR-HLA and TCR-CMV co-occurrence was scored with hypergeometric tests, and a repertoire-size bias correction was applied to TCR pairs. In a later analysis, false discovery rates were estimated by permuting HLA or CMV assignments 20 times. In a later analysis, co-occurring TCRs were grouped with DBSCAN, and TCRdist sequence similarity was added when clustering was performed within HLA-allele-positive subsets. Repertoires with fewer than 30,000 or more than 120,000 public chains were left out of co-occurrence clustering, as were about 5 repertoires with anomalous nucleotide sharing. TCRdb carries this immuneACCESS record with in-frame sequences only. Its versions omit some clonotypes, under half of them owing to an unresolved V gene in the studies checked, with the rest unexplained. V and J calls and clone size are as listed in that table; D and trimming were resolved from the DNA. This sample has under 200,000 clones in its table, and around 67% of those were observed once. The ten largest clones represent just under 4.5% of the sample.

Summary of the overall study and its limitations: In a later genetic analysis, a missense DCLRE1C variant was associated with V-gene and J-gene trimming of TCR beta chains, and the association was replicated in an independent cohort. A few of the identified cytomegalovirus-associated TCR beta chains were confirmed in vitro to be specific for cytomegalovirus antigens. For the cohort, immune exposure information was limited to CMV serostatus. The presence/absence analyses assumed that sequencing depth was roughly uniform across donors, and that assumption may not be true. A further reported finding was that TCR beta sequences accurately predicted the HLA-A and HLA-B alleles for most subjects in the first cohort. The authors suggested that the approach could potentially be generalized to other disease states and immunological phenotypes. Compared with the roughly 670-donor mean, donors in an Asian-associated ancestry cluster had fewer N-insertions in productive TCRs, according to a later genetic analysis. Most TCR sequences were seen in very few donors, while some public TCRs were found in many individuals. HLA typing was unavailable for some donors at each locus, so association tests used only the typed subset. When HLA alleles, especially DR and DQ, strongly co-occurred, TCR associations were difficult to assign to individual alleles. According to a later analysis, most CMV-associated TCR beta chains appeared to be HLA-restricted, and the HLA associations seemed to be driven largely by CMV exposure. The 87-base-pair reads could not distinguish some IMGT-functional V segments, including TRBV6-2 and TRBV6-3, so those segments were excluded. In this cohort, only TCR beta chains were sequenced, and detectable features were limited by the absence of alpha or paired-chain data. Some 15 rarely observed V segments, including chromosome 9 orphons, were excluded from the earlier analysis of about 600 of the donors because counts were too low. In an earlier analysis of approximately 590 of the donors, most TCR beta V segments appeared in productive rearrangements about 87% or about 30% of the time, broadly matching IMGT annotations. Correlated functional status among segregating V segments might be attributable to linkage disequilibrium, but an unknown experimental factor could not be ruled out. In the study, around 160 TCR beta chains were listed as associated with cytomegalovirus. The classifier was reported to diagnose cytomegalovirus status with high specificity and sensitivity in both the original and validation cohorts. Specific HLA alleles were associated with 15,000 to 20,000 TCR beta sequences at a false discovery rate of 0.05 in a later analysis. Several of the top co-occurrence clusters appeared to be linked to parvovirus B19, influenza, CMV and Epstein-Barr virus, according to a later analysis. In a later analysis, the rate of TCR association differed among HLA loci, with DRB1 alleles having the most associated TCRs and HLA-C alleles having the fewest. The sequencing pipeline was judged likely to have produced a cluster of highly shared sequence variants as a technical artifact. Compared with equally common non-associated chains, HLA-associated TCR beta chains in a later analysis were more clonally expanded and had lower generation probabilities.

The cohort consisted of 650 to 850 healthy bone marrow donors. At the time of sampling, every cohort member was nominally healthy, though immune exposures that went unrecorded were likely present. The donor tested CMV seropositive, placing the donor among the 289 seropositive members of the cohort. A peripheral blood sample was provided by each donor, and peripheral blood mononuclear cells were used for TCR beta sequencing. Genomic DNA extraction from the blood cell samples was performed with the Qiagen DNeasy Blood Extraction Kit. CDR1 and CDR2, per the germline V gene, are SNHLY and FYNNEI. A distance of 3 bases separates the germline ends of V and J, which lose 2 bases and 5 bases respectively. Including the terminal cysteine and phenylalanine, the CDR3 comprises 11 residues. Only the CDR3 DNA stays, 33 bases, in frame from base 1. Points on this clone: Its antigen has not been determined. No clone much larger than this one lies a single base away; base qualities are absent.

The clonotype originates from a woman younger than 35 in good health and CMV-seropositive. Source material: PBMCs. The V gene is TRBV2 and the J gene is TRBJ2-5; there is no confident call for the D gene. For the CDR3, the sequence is CASSESETQYF. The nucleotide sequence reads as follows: TGTGCCAGCAGTGAATCTGAGACCCAGTACTTC.